Listed below are T cell receptor beta chains from one sample, sequenced in a study of PD-L1 blockade in urothelial cancer. The repertoire was sequenced with immunoSEQ multiplex PCR; TCRdb's copy has only in-frame clones and lacks some. This repertoire shows some 97,000 clones, around 93% found once; its top ten account for about 0.91%. This specimen consisted of PBMCs, obtained around atezolizumab (anti-PD-L1) treatment. The receptors originated from a woman older than 75 with urothelial cancer. CDR3s include the opening cysteine and the closing phenylalanine or tryptophan. D genes are given only for firm matches. Rows may omit the clone size; those that give it use once, few, many or a size class.

abundance,d_gene,j_gene,v_gene,len,CDR3nt,CDR3aa
once,.,TRBJ1-1,TRBV5-1,15,TGCGCCAGCAGCTTCGACGGGAGAACCTACACTGAAGCTTTCTTT,CASSFDGRTYTEAFF
few,.,TRBJ2-7,TRBV27,14,TGTGCCAGCAGTCCTTCCGGGTCCTTGTGGGAGCAGTACTTC,CASSPSGSLWEQYF
.,TRBD1,TRBJ1-4,TRBV6-5,15,TGTGCCAGCAGTTACTCAGGGACAGGCAATGAAAAACTGTTTTTT,CASSYSGTGNEKLFF
.,TRBD1,TRBJ2-1,TRBV5-1,15,TGCGCCAGCAGCTTTGCCGGGACAGGGTACAATGAGCAGTTCTTC,CASSFAGTGYNEQFF
.,.,TRBJ1-5,TRBV28,15,TGTGCCAGCACCCCCGGGAGGTATAGCAATCAGCCCCAGCATTTT,CASTPGRYSNQPQHF
.,.,TRBJ1-2,TRBV4-1,16,TGCGCCAGCAGCCAAGATCCCCCCCCAGGGAACTATGGCTACACCTTC,CASSQDPPPGNYGYTF
.,TRBD1,TRBJ1-2,TRBV7-9,14,TGTGCCAGCAGCCCGGACAGGGGTGGCTATGGCTACACCTTC,CASSPDRGGYGYTF
.,TRBD1,TRBJ2-2,TRBV5-1,16,TGCGCCAGCAGCCCCGGACAGGTCCTTTATGGCGGGGAGCTGTTTTTT,CASSPGQVLYGGELFF
.,.,TRBJ1-1,TRBV19,14,TGTGCCAGTAATCAATGGGGGCTTAACACTGAAGCTTTCTTT,CASNQWGLNTEAFF
.,.,TRBJ2-2,TRBV21-1,12,TGTGCCAGCAGCAACCTTCCCGGGGAGCTGTTTTTT,CASSNLPGELFF
.,.,TRBJ1-2,TRBV28,10,TGTGCCAGCAGTTCCGGGACTCTCACCTTC,CASSSGTLTF
.,TRBD1,TRBJ1-1,TRBV28,13,TGTGCCAGCAGTCTCCAACAGGGGGTGACAGCTTTCTTT,CASSLQQGVTAFF
.,TRBD1,TRBJ2-7,TRBV23-1,19,TGCGCCAGCAGTCACGATGGAAAGGGACAGCCCAGAAAAATTTACGAGCAGTACTTC,CASSHDGKGQPRKIYEQYF
.,TRBD2,TRBJ2-7,TRBV18,16,TGTGCCAGCTCACCGACCCATAGCGGGTCGGGTTACGAGCAGTACTTC,CASSPTHSGSGYEQYF
.,TRBD1,TRBJ1-5,TRBV7-8,15,TGTGCCAGCAGCTTATCCCACAGGGGGAATCAGCCCCAGCATTTT,CASSLSHRGNQPQHF
.,.,TRBJ2-5,TRBV11-1,13,TGTGCCAGCAGCTTAGGCCCTCGGGAGACCCAGTACTTC,CASSLGPRETQYF
.,.,TRBJ2-7,TRBV5-1,15,TGCGCCAGCAGCTTAGTTAACGGCGGAACCTACGAGCAGTACTTC,CASSLVNGGTYEQYF
.,TRBD1,TRBJ2-7,TRBV28,15,TGTGCCAGCAGTTTTGGGGGACAGGGCCGCTACGAGCAGTACTTC,CASSFGGQGRYEQYF
.,.,TRBJ1-3,TRBV6-1,14,TGTGCCATATGGAGACAGGATCTGGGAAACACCATATATTTT,CAIWRQDLGNTIYF
.,.,TRBJ2-1,TRBV7-7,16,TGTGCCAGCAGCTTAGGGGCGGGGAAGAATCAGAATGAGCAGTTCTTC,CASSLGAGKNQNEQFF
.,.,TRBJ2-1,TRBV18,15,TGTGCCAGCTCACCAACGGGACTGGCCTACAATGAGCAGTTCTTC,CASSPTGLAYNEQFF
once,TRBD2,TRBJ2-3,TRBV7-9,16,TGTGCCAGCAGCTACCCTAGCGGGACGAACACAGATACGCAGTATTTT,CASSYPSGTNTDTQYF
.,TRBD1,TRBJ1-1,TRBV5-4,14,TGTGCCAGCAGCTACAGGGGGCGCGGCACTGAAGCTTTCTTT,CASSYRGRGTEAFF
.,.,TRBJ1-1,TRBV30,15,TGTGCCTGGAGTAAGGGTTCGGGGGGGGGATCTGAAGCTTTCTTT,CAWSKGSGGGSEAFF
.,.,TRBJ1-5,TRBV2,14,TGTGCCAGCAGTCCAGGGGTGGGGGATCAGCCCCAGCATTTT,CASSPGVGDQPQHF
.,.,TRBJ1-2,TRBV27,14,TGTGCCAGCAGTTTAGGGTGGGGTCGGGGAGGCTACACCTTC,CASSLGWGRGGYTF